This paragraph reports one TCR beta chain. Its antigen remains unknown. In germline, CDR1 is SNHLY, CDR2 FYNNEI. V gave up 3 bases and J gave up 0 bases, with 10 bases separating them. The CDR3 covers 15 residues. This record belongs to a study of cytomegalovirus exposure and HLA in healthy donors. At the level of the study: Previous work identified some 120 million unique TCR beta sequences from 150 million to 200 million T cells. Within an early data release were about 90 million unique TCRs drawn from HLA-typed donors. Study-level results: A later analysis, which compared TCR beta chains of equal frequency, found the HLA-associated ones more clonally expanded. Per a prior analysis, the majority of TCR beta V segments were productive roughly 90% or roughly 30% of the time.

With 60 Vbeta and 13 Jbeta primers, the PCR was carried out. Here immunoSEQ multiplex PCR was the method, and the copy in TCRdb shows in-frame clones only, minus some. The table shows roughly 120,000 clones, with about 80% occurring only once. V gene TRBV2 combines with J gene TRBJ2-3, with a weak D call TRBD1 (6 bases). The TCR sequence derives from a man between 60 and 75 years old in good health and CMV-seropositive. Sample: PBMCs. CDR3 protein: CASSEWTVSTDTQYF. In nucleotides, the CDR3 is TGTGCCAGCAGTGAGTGGACAGTTAGCACAGATACGCAGTATTTT. Based on the CDR3 plus reference TRBV2 and TRBJ2-3, the full variable domain is EPEVTQTPSHQVTQMGQEVILRCVPISNHLYFYWYRQILGQKVEFLVSFYNNEISEKSEIFDDQFSVERPDGSNFTLKIRSTKLEDSAMYFCASSEWTVSTDTQYFGPGTRLTVL.